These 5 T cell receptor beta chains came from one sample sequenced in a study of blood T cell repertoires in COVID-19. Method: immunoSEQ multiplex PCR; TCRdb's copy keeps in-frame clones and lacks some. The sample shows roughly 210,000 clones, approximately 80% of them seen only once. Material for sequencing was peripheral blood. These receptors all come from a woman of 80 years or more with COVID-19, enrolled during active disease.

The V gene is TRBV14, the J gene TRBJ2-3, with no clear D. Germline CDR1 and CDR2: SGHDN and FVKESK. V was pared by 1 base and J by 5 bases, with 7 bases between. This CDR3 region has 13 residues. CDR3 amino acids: CASSQVLVDTQYF. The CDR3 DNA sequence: TGTGCCAGCAGCCAAGTTCTAGTAGATACGCAGTATTTT.

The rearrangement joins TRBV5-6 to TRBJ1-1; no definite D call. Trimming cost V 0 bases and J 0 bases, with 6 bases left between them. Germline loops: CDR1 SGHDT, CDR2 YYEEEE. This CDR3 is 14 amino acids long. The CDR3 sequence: CASSLARLNTEAFF. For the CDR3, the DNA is TGTGCCAGCAGCTTGGCGCGCCTGAACACTGAAGCTTTCTTT. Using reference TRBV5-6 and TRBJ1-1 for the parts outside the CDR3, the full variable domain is DAGVTQSPTHLIKTRGQQVTLRCSPKSGHDTVSWYQQALGQGPQFIFQYYEEEERQRGNFPDRFSGHQFPNYSSELNVNALLLGDSALYLCASSLARLNTEAFFGQGTRLTVV.

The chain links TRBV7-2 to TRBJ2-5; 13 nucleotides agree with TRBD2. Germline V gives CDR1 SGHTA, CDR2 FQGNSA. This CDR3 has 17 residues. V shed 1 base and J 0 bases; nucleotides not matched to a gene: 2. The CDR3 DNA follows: TGTGCCAGCAGCTTAGTACTAGCGGGGGGGCACCAAGAGACCCAGTACTTC. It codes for CASSLVLAGGHQETQYF.

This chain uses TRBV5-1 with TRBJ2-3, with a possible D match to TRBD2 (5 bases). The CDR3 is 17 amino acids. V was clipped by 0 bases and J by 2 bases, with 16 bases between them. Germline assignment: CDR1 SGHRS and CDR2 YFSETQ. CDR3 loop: CASSLVPGKGVTDTQYF. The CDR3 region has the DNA TGCGCCAGCAGCTTGGTTCCGGGGAAGGGAGTCACAGATACGCAGTATTTT.

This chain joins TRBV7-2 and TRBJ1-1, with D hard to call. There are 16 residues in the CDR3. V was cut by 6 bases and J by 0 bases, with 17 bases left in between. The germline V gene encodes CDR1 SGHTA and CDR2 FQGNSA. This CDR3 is CASSLRRVRMNTEAFF. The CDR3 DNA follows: TGTGCCAGCAGTCTAAGGAGGGTGCGCATGAACACTGAAGCTTTCTTT.